This record looks at one TCR beta chain sequence and its context. This entry belongs to a study of blood T cell repertoires in COVID-19. At the level of the study: Samples of COVID-19 (acute and convalescent) were obtained from the United States, Italy and Spain.

In the source study's methods: Nucleated cell counts were estimated from reference gene primer amplification. Sequenced by immunoSEQ multiplex PCR; TCRdb stores in-frame clones only, minus some. V, J and clone size were drawn from that table, and D and trimming were deduced from the DNA. The sample has about 170,000 clones; about 88% are singletons. V dropped 5 bases and J dropped 2 bases, with 10 bases sitting between them. This CDR3 comprises 14 residues. The V gene's germline CDR1 is SGHNT and CDR2 YYREEE (reference sequence). The chain employs TRBV5-4 and TRBJ2-2; a weak D match, TRBD2 (5 bases). This sequence originates from an elderly woman in a cohort sampled during active or convalescent COVID-19. The sequenced sample was peripheral blood. Here the CDR3 reads CASRIRENTGELFF. CDR3 DNA sequence: TGTGCCAGCAGAATCCGGGAAAACACCGGGGAGCTGTTTTTT.